This T cell receptor beta chain comes out of a study of blood T cell repertoires in COVID-19. Study-wide background: Sites across the United States, Italy and Spain contributed samples from acute and convalescent COVID-19. PBMCs, B-cell-depleted T cells, or T cells were the source of the cDNA or gDNA that made up the material.

V dropped 4 bases and J dropped 9 bases, with 15 bases sitting between them. Germline values: CDR1 SGHAT, CDR2 FQNNGV. CDR3 size: 13 residues. Study processing details: Reference gene primer amplification in the assay estimated nucleated cell counts. Repertoires were generated with immunoSEQ multiplex PCR, while TCRdb's copy carries only in-frame clones and drops some. The D gene and trimming were derived from the DNA, and the V and J assignments and clone size from that table. The sample consists of roughly 140,000 clones, more than 60% of them appearing once. What was sequenced was peripheral blood. J is TRBJ1-1 and V is TRBV11-2; TRBD1 might be the D (6 bases). The TCR sequence derives from a woman in her fifties or sixties with acute or convalescent COVID-19. The CDR3 bases are TGTGCCAGCAGCTGGGGGGGCGGTGTTAAAGCTTTCTTT. This sequence encodes CASSWGGGVKAFF. Based on the CDR3 plus reference TRBV11-2 and TRBJ1-1, the full variable domain is EAGVAQSPRYKIIEKRQSVAFWCNPISGHATLYWYQQILGQGPKLLIQFQNNGVVDDSQLPKDRFSAERLKGVDSTLKIQPAKLEDSAVYLCASSWGGGVKAFFGQGTRLTVV.